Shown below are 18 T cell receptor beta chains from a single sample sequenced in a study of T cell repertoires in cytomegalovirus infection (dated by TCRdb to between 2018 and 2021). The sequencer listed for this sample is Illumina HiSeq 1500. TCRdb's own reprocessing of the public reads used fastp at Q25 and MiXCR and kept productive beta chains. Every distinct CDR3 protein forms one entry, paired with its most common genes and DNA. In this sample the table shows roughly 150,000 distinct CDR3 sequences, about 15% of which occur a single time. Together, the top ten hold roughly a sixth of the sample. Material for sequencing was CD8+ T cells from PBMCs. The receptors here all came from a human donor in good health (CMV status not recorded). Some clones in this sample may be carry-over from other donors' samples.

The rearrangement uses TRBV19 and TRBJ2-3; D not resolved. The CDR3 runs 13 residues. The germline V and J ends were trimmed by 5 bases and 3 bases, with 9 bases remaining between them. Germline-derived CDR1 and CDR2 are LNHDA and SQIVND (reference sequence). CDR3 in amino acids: CASSPRTTDTQYF. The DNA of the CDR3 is TGTGCCAGTAGTCCCCGGACGACAGATACGCAGTATTTT.

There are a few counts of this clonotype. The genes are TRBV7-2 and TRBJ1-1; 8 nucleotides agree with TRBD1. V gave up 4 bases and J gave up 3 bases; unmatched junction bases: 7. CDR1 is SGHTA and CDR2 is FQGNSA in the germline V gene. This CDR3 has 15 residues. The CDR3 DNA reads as TGTGCCAGCAGCTATTTACAGGGGGATTACACTGAAGCTTTCTTT. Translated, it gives CASSYLQGDYTEAFF.

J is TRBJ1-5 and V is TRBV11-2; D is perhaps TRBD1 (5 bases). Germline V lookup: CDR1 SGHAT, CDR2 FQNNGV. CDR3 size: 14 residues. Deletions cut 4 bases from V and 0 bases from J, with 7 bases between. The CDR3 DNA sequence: TGTGCCAGCAGCTCAGGGAGTAGCAATCAGCCCCAGCATTTT. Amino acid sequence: CASSSGSSNQPQHF.

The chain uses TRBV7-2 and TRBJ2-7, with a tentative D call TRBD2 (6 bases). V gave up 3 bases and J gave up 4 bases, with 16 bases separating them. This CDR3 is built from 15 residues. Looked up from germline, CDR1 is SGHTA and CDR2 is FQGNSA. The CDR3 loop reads CASSFAAGGKYEQYF. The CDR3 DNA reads TGTGCCAGCAGCTTTGCCGCCGGCGGGAAATACGAGCAGTACTTC.

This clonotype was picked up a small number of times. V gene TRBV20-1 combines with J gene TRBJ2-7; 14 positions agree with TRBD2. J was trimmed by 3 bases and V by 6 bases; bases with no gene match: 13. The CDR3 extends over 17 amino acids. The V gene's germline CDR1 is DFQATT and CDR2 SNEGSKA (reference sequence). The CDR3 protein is CSAPSGLAGGHLYEQYF. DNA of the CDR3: TGCAGTGCCCCTTCCGGACTAGCGGGAGGACACCTCTACGAGCAGTACTTC.

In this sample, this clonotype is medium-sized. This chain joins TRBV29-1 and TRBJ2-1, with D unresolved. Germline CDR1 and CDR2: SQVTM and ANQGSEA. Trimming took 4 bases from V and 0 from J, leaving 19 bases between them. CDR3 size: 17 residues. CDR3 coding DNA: TGCAGCGTTGTCGGCCCGGTGGCGGAGATCTCCTACAATGAGCAGTTCTTC. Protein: CSVVGPVAEISYNEQFF.

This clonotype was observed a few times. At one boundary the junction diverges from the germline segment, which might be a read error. The CDR3 region is CASREEDRTGNQPQHF. In nucleotides, the CDR3 is TGTGCCAGCAGAGAAGAGGACAGGACCGGCAATCAGCCCCAGCATTTT. This sequence joins TRBV6-1 and TRBJ1-5, with 7 nucleotides matching TRBD1. Germline V gene sequence: CDR1 MNHNS, CDR2 SASEGT. CDR3 length equals 16 residues.

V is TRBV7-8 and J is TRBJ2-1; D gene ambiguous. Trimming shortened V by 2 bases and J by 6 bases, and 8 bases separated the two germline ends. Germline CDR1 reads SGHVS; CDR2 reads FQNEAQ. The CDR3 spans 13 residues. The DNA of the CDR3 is TGTGCCAGCAGCTTAAGTAGTCCCAATGAGCAGTTCTTC. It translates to CASSLSSPNEQFF.

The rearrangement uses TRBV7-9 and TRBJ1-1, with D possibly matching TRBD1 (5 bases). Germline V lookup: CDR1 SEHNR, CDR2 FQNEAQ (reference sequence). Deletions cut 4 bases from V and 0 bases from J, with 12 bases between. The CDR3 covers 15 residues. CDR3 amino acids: CASSSDAGMNTEAFF. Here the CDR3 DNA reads TGTGCCAGCAGCTCAGATGCAGGGATGAACACTGAAGCTTTCTTT. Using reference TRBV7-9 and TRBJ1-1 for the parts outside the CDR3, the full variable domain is DTGVSQNPRHKITKRGQNVTFRCDPISEHNRLYWYRQTLGQGPEFLTYFQNEAQLEKSRLLSDRFSAERPKGSFSTLEIQRTEQGDSAMYLCASSSDAGMNTEAFFGQGTRLTVV.

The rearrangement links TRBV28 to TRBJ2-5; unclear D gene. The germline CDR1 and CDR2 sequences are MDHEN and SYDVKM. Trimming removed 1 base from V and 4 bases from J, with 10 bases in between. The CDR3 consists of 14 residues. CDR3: CASSLSAAGETQYF. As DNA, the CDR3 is TGTGCCAGCAGTTTATCGGCCGCCGGAGAGACCCAGTACTTC.

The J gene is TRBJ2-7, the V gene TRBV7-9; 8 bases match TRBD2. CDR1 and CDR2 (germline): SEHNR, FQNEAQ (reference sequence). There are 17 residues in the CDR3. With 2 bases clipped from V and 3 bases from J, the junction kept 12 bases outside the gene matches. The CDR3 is CASSLLTSSGVNYEQYF. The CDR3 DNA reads TGTGCCAGCAGCTTACTCACCAGTAGCGGGGTCAACTACGAGCAGTACTTC.

The CDR3 DNA follows: TGTGCCAGCAGTTACAATAGGGAGCAGTTCTTC. Translating gives CASSYNREQFF. The V call is TRBV6-2 or TRBV6-3, the J call TRBJ2-1, with unresolved D. Germline CDR1 MNHEY, CDR2 SVGEGT. The CDR3 is 11 residues long. The germline V and J ends were trimmed by 2 bases and 10 bases, with 6 bases remaining between them.

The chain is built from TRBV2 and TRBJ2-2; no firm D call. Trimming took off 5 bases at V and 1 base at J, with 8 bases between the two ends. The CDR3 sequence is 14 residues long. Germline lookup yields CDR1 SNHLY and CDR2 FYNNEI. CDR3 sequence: CASSPRQNTGELFF. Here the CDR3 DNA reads TGTGCCAGCAGTCCCCGACAGAACACCGGGGAGCTGTTTTTT.

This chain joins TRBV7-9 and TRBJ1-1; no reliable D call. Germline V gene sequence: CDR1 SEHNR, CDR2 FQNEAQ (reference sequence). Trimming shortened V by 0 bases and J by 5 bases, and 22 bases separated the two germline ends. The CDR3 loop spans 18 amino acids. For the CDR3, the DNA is TGTGCCAGCAGCTTAGCCAGGTTGGGGATTTGGAGCGGAACTGAAGCTTTCTTT. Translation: CASSLARLGIWSGTEAFF.

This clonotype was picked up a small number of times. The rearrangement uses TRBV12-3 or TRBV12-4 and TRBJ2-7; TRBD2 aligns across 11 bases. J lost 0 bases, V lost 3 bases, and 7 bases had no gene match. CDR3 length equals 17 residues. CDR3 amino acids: CASSFGLAGASSYEQYF. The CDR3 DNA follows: TGTGCCAGCAGTTTTGGACTAGCGGGTGCCAGCTCCTACGAGCAGTACTTC.

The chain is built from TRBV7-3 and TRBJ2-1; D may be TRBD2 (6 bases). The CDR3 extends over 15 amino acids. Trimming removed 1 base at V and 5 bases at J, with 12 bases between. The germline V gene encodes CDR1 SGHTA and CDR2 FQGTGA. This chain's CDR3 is CASSLNGGTHNEQFF. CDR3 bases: TGTGCCAGCAGCTTAAATGGCGGGACCCACAATGAGCAGTTCTTC. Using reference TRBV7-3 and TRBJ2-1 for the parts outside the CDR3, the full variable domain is GAGVSQTPSNKVTEKGKYVELRCDPISGHTALYWYRQSLGQGPEFLIYFQGTGAADDSGLPNDRFFAVRPEGSVSTLKIQRTERGDSAVYLCASSLNGGTHNEQFFGPGTRLTVL.

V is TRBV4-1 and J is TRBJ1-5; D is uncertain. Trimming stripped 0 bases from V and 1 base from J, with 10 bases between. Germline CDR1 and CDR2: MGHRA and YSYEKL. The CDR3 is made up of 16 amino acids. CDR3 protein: CASSQELGSSNQPQHF. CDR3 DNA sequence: TGCGCCAGCAGCCAAGAATTGGGATCGAGCAATCAGCCCCAGCATTTT.

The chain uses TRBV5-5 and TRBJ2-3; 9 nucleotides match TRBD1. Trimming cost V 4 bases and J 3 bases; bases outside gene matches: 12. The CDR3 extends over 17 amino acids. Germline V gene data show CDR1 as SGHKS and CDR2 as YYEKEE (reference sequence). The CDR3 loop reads CASSIRDREGATDTQYF. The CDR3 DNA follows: TGTGCCAGCAGCATCCGGGACAGGGAAGGGGCAACAGATACGCAGTATTTT.